The subject of this entry is one TCR beta chain. The antigen remains undetermined. These data come from a study of cytomegalovirus exposure and HLA in healthy donors. As for the study in general: The Caucasian-associated ancestry cluster contained 65% to 85% of the roughly 400 genotyped donors.

Findings of the study overall: Reports described diagnosis of cytomegalovirus status by the classifier as highly specific and sensitive. In a later analysis, a missense DCLRE1C variant was linked to TCR beta V- and J-gene trimming.

Trimming stripped 7 bases from V and 5 bases from J, with 12 bases between. This CDR3 is 13 amino acids long. Germline V gene sequence: CDR1 SNHLY, CDR2 FYNNEI. The PCR ran on 60 Vbeta and 13 Jbeta primers. Measured with immunoSEQ multiplex PCR; TCRdb has only the in-frame clones, and not every one. Of 100,000 to 150,000 clones in the sample, around 82% were seen once. Material for sequencing was PBMCs. The receptor was isolated from a man aged 40-50 years in good health and CMV-seronegative. The chain combines TRBV2 with TRBJ1-5, with no clear D. CDR3 residues: CASNGESHQPQHF. For the CDR3, the DNA is TGTGCCAGCAATGGGGAGTCCCATCAGCCCCAGCATTTT.